Listed below are T cell receptor beta chains from one sample, sequenced in a study of shared clonotypes between healthy human individuals. The method was immunoSEQ multiplex PCR; TCRdb's version includes in-frame clones alone and lacks a portion of them. The sample comprises a few million clones, approximately 94% of which are singletons, and over 0.12% rests with the top ten. Sequenced material: naive CD4+ T cells sorted from blood. These receptor sequences come from a man between 18 and 35 years old in good health. Each CDR3 is given with its conserved first and last residue. A D gene is named only where the DNA matches it firmly. Size is omitted from some rows. Given values are once, few, many or a class for expanded clones.

>TRBD2|TRBJ2-5|TRBV5-1|.
CASSGTGTSVETQYF
TGCGCCAGCAGCGGGACCGGGACTAGCGTAGAGACCCAGTACTTC
>TRBD2|TRBJ2-5|TRBV12-5|.
CASGPPRVAGEETQYF
TGTGCTAGTGGCCCACCTCGGGTAGCGGGTGAGGAGACCCAGTACTTC
>.|TRBJ2-5|TRBV6-1|.
CASSERATQYF
TGTGCCAGCAGTGAAAGGGCCACCCAGTACTTC
>.|TRBJ1-2|TRBV6-6|.
CASSRGRTYGYTF
TGTGCCAGCAGTCGGGGACGGACTTATGGCTACACCTTC
>.|TRBJ1-3|TRBV30|few
CAWSMGNTIYF
TGTGCCTGGAGTATGGGCAACACCATATATTTT
>.|TRBJ2-1|TRBV7-9|.
CASSLVWREVGPQFF
TGTGCCAGCAGCTTAGTATGGAGGGAAGTCGGCCCGCAGTTCTTC
>.|TRBJ2-7|TRBV7-2|.
CASSLVLGAGYEQYF
TGTGCCAGCAGCTTAGTTCTCGGGGCTGGGTACGAGCAGTACTTC
>TRBD1|TRBJ1-1|TRBV25-1|.
CASSELGGGVRDTEAFF
TGTGCCAGCAGTGAACTAGGGGGCGGGGTCCGGGACACTGAAGCTTTCTTT
>.|TRBJ1-1|TRBV6-1|.
CASRLLADMNTEAFF
TGTGCCAGCAGGTTGCTGGCGGACATGAACACTGAAGCTTTCTTT
>.|TRBJ1-1|TRBV19|.
CASRAGPENTEAFF
TGTGCCAGTAGAGCAGGCCCAGAGAACACTGAAGCTTTCTTT
>.|TRBJ2-7|TRBV10-3|.
CAISESGYEQYF
TGTGCCATCAGTGAGTCCGGGTACGAGCAGTACTTC
>.|TRBJ1-2|TRBV5-6|.
CASSRRTGASYGYTF
TGTGCCAGCAGCCGAAGAACGGGGGCAAGCTATGGCTACACCTTC
>.|TRBJ1-5|TRBV9|few
CASSPGQYNQPQHF
TGTGCCAGCAGCCCCGGACAGTACAATCAGCCCCAGCATTTT
>.|TRBJ2-3|TRBV10-1|.
CASSESGKGEADTQYF
TGCGCCAGCAGTGAGTCAGGGAAAGGGGAGGCAGATACGCAGTATTTT
>TRBD1|TRBJ1-2|TRBV18|.
CASSQAGQGGGYTF
TGTGCCAGCTCGCAAGCGGGACAGGGTGGTGGCTACACCTTC
>.|TRBJ1-5|TRBV9|few
CASSVGQSNQPQHF
TGTGCCAGCAGCGTAGGACAGTCCAATCAGCCCCAGCATTTT
>TRBD1|TRBJ2-7|TRBV5-1|.
CASSLGGTGYYEQYF
TGCGCCAGCAGCTTGGGTGGGACAGGGTACTACGAGCAGTACTTC